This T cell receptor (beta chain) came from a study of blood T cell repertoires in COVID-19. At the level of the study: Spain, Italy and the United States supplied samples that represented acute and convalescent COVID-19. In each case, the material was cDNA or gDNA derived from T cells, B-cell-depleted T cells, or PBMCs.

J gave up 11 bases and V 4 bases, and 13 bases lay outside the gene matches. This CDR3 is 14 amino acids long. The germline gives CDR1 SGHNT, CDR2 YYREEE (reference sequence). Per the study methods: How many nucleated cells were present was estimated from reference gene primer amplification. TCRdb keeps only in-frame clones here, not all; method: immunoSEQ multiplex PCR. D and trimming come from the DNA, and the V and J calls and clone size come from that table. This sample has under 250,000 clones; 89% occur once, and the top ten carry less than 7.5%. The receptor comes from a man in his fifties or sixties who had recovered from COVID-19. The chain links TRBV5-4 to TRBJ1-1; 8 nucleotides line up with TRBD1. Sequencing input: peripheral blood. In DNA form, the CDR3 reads TGTGCCAGCAGCCAGATCGGGACAGGTTTTGTGGCTTTCTTT. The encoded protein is CASSQIGTGFVAFF.